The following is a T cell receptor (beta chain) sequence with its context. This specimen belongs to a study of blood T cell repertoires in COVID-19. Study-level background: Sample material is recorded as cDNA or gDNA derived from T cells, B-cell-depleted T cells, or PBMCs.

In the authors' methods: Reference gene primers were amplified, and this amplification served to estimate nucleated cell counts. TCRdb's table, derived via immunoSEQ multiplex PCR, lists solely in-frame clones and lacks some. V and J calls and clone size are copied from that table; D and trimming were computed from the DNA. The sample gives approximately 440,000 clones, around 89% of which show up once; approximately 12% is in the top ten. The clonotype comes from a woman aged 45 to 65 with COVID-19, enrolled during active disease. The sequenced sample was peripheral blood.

The CDR3 nucleotides read TGTGCCAGTTACAGGGGGCCTATGAACACTGAAGCTTTCTTT. This sequence encodes CASYRGPMNTEAFF. The J gene is TRBJ1-1, the V gene TRBV2; 9 bases align to TRBD1. The V gene's germline CDR1 is SNHLY and CDR2 FYNNEI. After removal of 9 bases from V and 0 bases from J, the junction contained 5 bases not matched to a gene. The CDR3 is 14 amino acids.